Below, 30 T cell receptor beta chains from the same sample are listed, as sequenced in a study of OX40 agonist ivuxolimab in advanced cancers. Assay: immunoSEQ multiplex PCR; the TCRdb copy retains only in-frame clones and omits some. The sample shows around 40,000 clones, approximately 83% of them seen only once. Sequences were derived from CD4+ or CD8+ T cells sorted from blood, sampled in a trial of the OX40 agonist ivuxolimab. The receptors were sampled from an adult with an advanced solid tumor such as melanoma, head and neck, liver or kidney cancer.

The V gene is TRBV30, the J gene TRBJ1-4; possible D gene TRBD1, 6 bases. The CDR3 consists of 16 residues. CDR1 and CDR2 (germline): GTSNPN, SVGIG (reference sequence). The V gene lost 2 bases and the J gene lost 3 bases, with 16 bases spanning the gap. CDR3 sequence: CAWSFQTGGPNEKLFF. The CDR3 nucleotides read TGTGCCTGGAGTTTCCAGACGGGGGGCCCTAATGAAAAACTGTTTTTT.

The rearrangement uses TRBV28 and TRBJ2-2; D is uncertain. Germline CDR1 is MDHEN and CDR2 is SYDVKM. There are 14 residues in the CDR3. V was shortened by 8 bases and J by 4 bases, with 14 bases between the two germline ends. CDR3 bases: TGTGCCAGCGGCCCAGGAGATAGCACCGGGGAGCTGTTTTTT. It yields the protein CASGPGDSTGELFF.

The V call is TRBV11-2, the J call TRBJ2-7; D is ambiguous. Germline CDR1 SGHAT, CDR2 FQNNGV. The CDR3 totals 11 residues. V lost 3 bases and J lost 4, with 4 bases in between. The CDR3 coding sequence is TGTGCCAGCAGCTTGAAGTACGAGCAGTACTTC. Encoded protein: CASSLKYEQYF.

The chain uses TRBV7-3 and TRBJ2-1; unclear D gene. Trimming removed 2 bases at V and 8 bases at J, with 10 bases between. CDR1 is SGHTA, CDR2 FQGTGA, per germline. This CDR3 spans 13 amino acids. CDR3 coding DNA: TGTGCCAGCAGCTTAGCCGGTAGGGATGAGCAGTTCTTC. Protein: CASSLAGRDEQFF. Full variable domain (outside the CDR3, taken from reference TRBV7-3 and TRBJ2-1): GAGVSQTPSNKVTEKGKYVELRCDPISGHTALYWYRQSLGQGPEFLIYFQGTGAADDSGLPNDRFFAVRPEGSVSTLKIQRTERGDSAVYLCASSLAGRDEQFFGPGTRLTVL.

This chain connects TRBV15 to TRBJ2-1, with TRBD1 matching over 9 bases. The CDR3 covers 17 residues. Per germline, CDR1 LNHNV and CDR2 YYDKDF (reference sequence). J was trimmed by 4 bases and V by 3 bases; bases with no gene match: 10. CDR3: CATSRALGQGAYNEQFF. For the CDR3, the DNA is TGTGCCACCAGCAGGGCGCTGGGACAGGGCGCGTACAATGAGCAGTTCTTC.

The chain uses TRBV19 and TRBJ1-5; 7 bases fit TRBD1. This CDR3 spans 13 amino acids. The ends lost 9 bases at V and 4 bases at J; junction bases unmatched: 6. Germline V gene lookup returns CDR1 LNHDA and CDR2 SQIVND (reference sequence). The CDR3 spells CASALQGNQPQHF. Here the CDR3 DNA reads TGTGCCAGCGCCCTACAGGGGAATCAGCCCCAGCATTTT.

The chain links TRBV29-1 to TRBJ2-2; D is perhaps TRBD1 (6 bases). V lost 7 bases and J lost 0, with 18 bases in between. The germline V gene has CDR1 SQVTM and CDR2 ANQGSEA. This CDR3 region has 16 residues. The CDR3 DNA sequence: TGCAGCGCGGCGAGGGGGAATGCCGCGAACACCGGGGAGCTGTTTTTT. This translates into CSAARGNAANTGELFF.

The chain joins TRBV19 to TRBJ1-2, with 8 nucleotides matching TRBD1. The length of the CDR3 is 18 residues. Germline-derived CDR1 and CDR2 are LNHDA and SQIVND (reference sequence). The V segment lost 6 bases and the J segment 7 bases; nucleotides outside the gene matches: 22. CDR3 sequence reads: CASSPQGQGRNRGAGYTF. In DNA form, the CDR3 reads TGTGCCAGTAGCCCCCAAGGACAGGGCAGAAATCGAGGGGCTGGCTACACCTTC.

The chain uses TRBV7-2 and TRBJ2-1, with 9 nucleotides matching TRBD2. Unmatched junction bases numbered 4, after V lost 5 bases and J lost 2 bases. CDR3 length: 15 residues. Germline CDR1 and CDR2: SGHTA and FQGNSA. As DNA, the CDR3 is TGTGCCAGCAGCCTTAGCGGGAGAACCTACAATGAGCAGTTCTTC. This encodes CASSLSGRTYNEQFF.

This chain uses TRBV18 with TRBJ2-2; D is uncertain. In germline, CDR1 is KGHSH, CDR2 LQKENI. Trimming removed 1 base at V and 5 bases at J, with 5 bases between. The CDR3 has 13 amino acids. In nucleotides, the CDR3 is TGTGCCAGCTCACCACAGGGTACCGGGGAGCTGTTTTTT. Amino acid sequence: CASSPQGTGELFF.

The J gene is TRBJ1-1, the V gene TRBV5-1; 7 bases map to TRBD1. The CDR3 runs 15 residues. Looked up from germline, CDR1 is SGHRS and CDR2 is YFSETQ. The V and J ends lost 4 bases and 5 bases, in that order; junction bases with no gene match: 11. The CDR3 region is CASSPGEGAGTEAFF. The CDR3 DNA is TGCGCCAGCAGCCCCGGCGAGGGGGCAGGGACTGAAGCTTTCTTT. Full variable domain (remainder filled in from reference TRBV5-1 and TRBJ1-1): KAGVTQTPRYLIKTRGQQVTLSCSPISGHRSVSWYQQTPGQGLQFLFEYFSETQRNKGNFPGRFSGRQFSNSRSEMNVSTLELGDSALYLCASSPGEGAGTEAFFGQGTRLTVV.

The chain has TRBV6-6 and TRBJ2-7; D is possibly TRBD2 (5 bases). Per the germline V gene, CDR1 is MNHNY and CDR2 is SVGAGI (reference sequence). This CDR3 has 14 residues. Trimming cost V 5 bases and J 3 bases, with 14 bases left between them. This chain's CDR3 is CASSTSGNLYEQYF. The CDR3 region has the DNA TGTGCCAGCAGTACGTCCGGGAACCTCTACGAGCAGTACTTC.

The chain has TRBV7-2 and TRBJ1-2; D call uncertain. This CDR3 is built from 14 residues. V was trimmed by 2 bases and J by 8 bases, leaving 15 bases between them. Per the germline V gene, CDR1 is SGHTA and CDR2 is FQGNSA. CDR3 loop: CASSLLSSDSGYTF. The CDR3, as DNA: TGTGCCAGCAGCTTACTAAGCAGTGACTCGGGCTACACCTTC.

This clone was counted a single time. The chain carries TRBV2 and TRBJ1-3; no definite D call. Per germline, CDR1 SNHLY and CDR2 FYNNEI. The CDR3 has 14 amino acids. V gave up 5 bases and J gave up 1 base, with 9 bases separating them. In nucleotides, the CDR3 is TGTGCCAGCAGTCCAGACGGATCTGGAAACACCATATATTTT. Translating gives CASSPDGSGNTIYF.

The rearrangement joins TRBV5-1 to TRBJ2-1; 8 nucleotides align to TRBD1. Germline CDR1 SGHRS, CDR2 YFSETQ. There are 16 residues in the CDR3. Losses at the gene ends were 5 bases for V and 5 bases for J; bases not matched to a gene: 12. The CDR3 protein is CASSPEPGQVNNEQFF. The CDR3 nucleotides read TGCGCCAGCAGTCCCGAGCCGGGACAGGTAAACAATGAGCAGTTCTTC.

The chain combines TRBV7-9 with TRBJ2-1, with D uncertain. Germline V gene data show CDR1 as SEHNR and CDR2 as FQNEAQ (reference sequence). V was shortened by 5 bases and J by 12 bases, with 23 bases between the two germline ends. There are 15 residues in the CDR3. CDR3 bases: TGTGCCAGCAGCCGCACTTTAGGGTCAATCGAGAGGCAGTTCTTC. Residues: CASSRTLGSIERQFF.

The V gene is TRBV7-3, the J gene TRBJ1-1; possibly TRBD1 for D (5 bases). CDR3 length: 15 residues. The V and J ends lost 5 bases and 2 bases respectively, with 15 bases between them. Germline V gene lookup returns CDR1 SGHTA and CDR2 FQGTGA. CDR3 amino acids: CASSPRREGNTEAFF. The CDR3 DNA reads as TGTGCCAGCAGCCCCCGCAGGGAGGGAAACACTGAAGCTTTCTTT.

J is TRBJ2-3 and V is TRBV7-2; the D is unclear. CDR1 and CDR2 from the germline V gene are SGHTA and FQGNSA. The CDR3 consists of 15 residues. Trimming shortened V by 4 bases and J by 0 bases, and 11 bases separated the two germline ends. The CDR3 is CASSSTRFSTDTQYF. The CDR3 DNA sequence: TGTGCCAGCAGCTCTACCAGATTCAGCACAGATACGCAGTATTTT.

The chain links TRBV28 to TRBJ1-5; D uncertain. CDR1 MDHEN and CDR2 SYDVKM come from the germline V gene. V was pared by 7 bases and J by 4 bases, with 8 bases between. The CDR3 is 12 amino acids. CDR3 DNA: TGTGCCAGCACCACCCTTAATCAGCCCCAGCATTTT. Protein product: CASTTLNQPQHF.

The chain recombines TRBV12-5 with TRBJ2-7, with D possibly matching TRBD2 (6 bases). The V end lost 1 base, the J end lost 1 base, and 11 bases lay between the germline ends. Germline loops: CDR1 LGHNT, CDR2 FRNRAP. The CDR3 has 15 residues. CDR3 DNA: TGTGCTAGTGGTTTGGAGACCGGGACTTCCTACGAGCAGTACTTC. This gives the protein CASGLETGTSYEQYF.

The chain couples TRBV5-1 to TRBJ2-1, with D hard to call. CDR1 is SGHRS and CDR2 is YFSETQ in the germline V gene. V was shortened by 4 bases and J by 8 bases, with 10 bases between the two germline ends. This CDR3 has 12 residues. CDR3 loop: CASSLKAHEQFF. Written as DNA, the CDR3 is TGCGCCAGCAGCCTCAAGGCCCATGAGCAGTTCTTC.

This clone has just a few counts. The CDR3 bases are TGTGCCAGCAGTGACTTCTCCTATAATTCACCCCTCCACTTT. Translation gives CASSDFSYNSPLHF. The genes are TRBV6-4 and TRBJ1-6; D is ambiguous. Germline V gives CDR1 MRHNA, CDR2 SNTAGT. This CDR3 is 14 amino acids long. The ends were cut back, 1 base at V and 0 bases at J, with 1 base in the middle.

The V and J genes are TRBV30 and TRBJ1-6; no clear D gene. Germline CDR1 GTSNPN, CDR2 SVGIG (reference sequence). The CDR3 consists of 14 residues. Trimming stripped 1 base from V and 7 bases from J, with 11 bases between. CDR3 sequence: CAWSARRSNSPLHF. In DNA, the CDR3 is TGTGCCTGGAGTGCCCGCAGGAGCAATTCACCCCTCCACTTT.

The chain uses TRBV2 and TRBJ1-5; a weak D match, TRBD1 (6 bases). CDR1 and CDR2 (germline): SNHLY, FYNNEI. Trimming took 7 bases from V and 4 from J, leaving 11 bases between them. The CDR3 extends over 13 amino acids. This chain's CDR3 is CASKTGWNQPQHF. The CDR3 nucleotides read TGTGCCAGCAAAACAGGGTGGAATCAGCCCCAGCATTTT.

The rearrangement joins TRBV2 to TRBJ1-4; no definite D call. This CDR3 is built from 14 residues. V was shortened by 8 bases and J by 0 bases, with 10 bases between the two germline ends. Looked up from germline, CDR1 is SNHLY and CDR2 is FYNNEI. The CDR3 DNA is TGTGCCAGCGGCCTGGACGCAACTAATGAAAAACTGTTTTTT. It yields the protein CASGLDATNEKLFF.

This clone was seen a handful of times. This sequence joins TRBV9 and TRBJ1-1; TRBD1 matches at 7 bases. The junction had 5 bases not matched to a gene; V was cut back by 8 bases and J by 1 base. Germline-derived CDR1 and CDR2 are SGDLS and YYNGEE. This CDR3 has 13 residues. In DNA form, the CDR3 reads TGTGCCAGAATTGACAGGGCGAACACTGAAGCTTTCTTT. As protein: CARIDRANTEAFF.

The chain recombines TRBV28 with TRBJ2-6; D not resolved. This CDR3 contains 14 residues. Looked up from germline, CDR1 is MDHEN and CDR2 is SYDVKM. The ends were cut back, 7 bases at V and 0 bases at J, with 7 bases in the middle. The DNA of the CDR3 is TGTGCCAGCACCGTGTACTCTGGGGCCAACGTCCTGACTTTC. Its protein product is CASTVYSGANVLTF.

The chain recombines TRBV28 with TRBJ1-5, with a tentative D call TRBD1 (6 bases). The germline V gene has CDR1 MDHEN and CDR2 SYDVKM. There are 14 residues in the CDR3. V was cut by 9 bases and J by 8 bases, with 20 bases left in between. The CDR3 spells CASKGQPLSKPQHF. Written as DNA, the CDR3 is TGTGCCAGTAAAGGACAGCCCCTCTCGAAGCCCCAGCATTTT.

The chain has TRBV4-2 and TRBJ1-3, with D tentatively TRBD1 (5 bases). This CDR3 has 19 residues. From germline, CDR1 is LGHNA and CDR2 YNFKEQ. V was trimmed by 0 bases and J by 0 bases, leaving 18 bases between them. CDR3 amino acids: CASSQDKAGQFFSGNTIYF. In DNA form, the CDR3 reads TGTGCCAGCAGCCAAGATAAGGCGGGGCAGTTTTTCTCTGGAAACACCATATATTTT.

The rearrangement links TRBV14 to TRBJ2-3, with D maybe TRBD2 (5 bases). CDR1 SGHDN and CDR2 FVKESK come from the germline V gene. V lost 3 bases and J 4 bases, leaving 11 bases between the germline ends. The CDR3 length is 14 residues. The DNA of the CDR3 is TGTGCCAGCAGCCAGGCTAGCCCCCCAGATACGCAGTATTTT. It encodes CASSQASPPDTQYF.